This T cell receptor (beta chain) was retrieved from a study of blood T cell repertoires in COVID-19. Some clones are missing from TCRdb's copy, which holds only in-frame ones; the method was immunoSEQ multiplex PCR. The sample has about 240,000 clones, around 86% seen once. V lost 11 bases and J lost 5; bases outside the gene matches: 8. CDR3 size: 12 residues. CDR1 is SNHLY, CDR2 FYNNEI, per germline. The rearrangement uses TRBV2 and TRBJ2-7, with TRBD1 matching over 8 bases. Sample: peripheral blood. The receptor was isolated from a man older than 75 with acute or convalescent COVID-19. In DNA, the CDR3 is TGTGCCGGCGGGACAGGCTTCCACGAGCAGTACTTC. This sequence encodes CAGGTGFHEQYF.